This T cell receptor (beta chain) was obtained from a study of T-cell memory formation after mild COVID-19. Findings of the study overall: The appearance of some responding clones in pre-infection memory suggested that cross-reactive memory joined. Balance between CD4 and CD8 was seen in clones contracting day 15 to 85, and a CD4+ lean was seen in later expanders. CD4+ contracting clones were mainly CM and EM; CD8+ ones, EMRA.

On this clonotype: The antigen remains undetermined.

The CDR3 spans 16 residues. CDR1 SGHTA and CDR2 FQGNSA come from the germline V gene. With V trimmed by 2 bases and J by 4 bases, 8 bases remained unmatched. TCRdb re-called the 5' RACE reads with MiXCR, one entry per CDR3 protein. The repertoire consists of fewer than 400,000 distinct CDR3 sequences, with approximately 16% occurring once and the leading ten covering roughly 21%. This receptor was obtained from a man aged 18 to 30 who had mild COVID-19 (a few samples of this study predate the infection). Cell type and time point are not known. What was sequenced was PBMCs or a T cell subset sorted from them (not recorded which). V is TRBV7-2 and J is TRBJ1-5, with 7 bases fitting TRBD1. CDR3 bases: TGTGCCAGCAGCTTACGGTCGGCAGGGGGGAATCAGCCCCAGCATTTT. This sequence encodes CASSLRSAGGNQPQHF.